These 18 T cell receptor beta chains came from one sample sequenced in a study of OX40 agonist ivuxolimab in advanced cancers. Data came from immunoSEQ multiplex PCR; TCRdb stores just in-frame clones and leaves some out. This sample has over 45,000 clones, with 70% to 80% found just once. The sample here was CD4+ or CD8+ T cells sorted from blood, taken in a trial of the OX40 agonist ivuxolimab. These receptor sequences come from an adult with an advanced solid tumor such as melanoma, head and neck, liver or kidney cancer.

This clone was seen more than once but under ten times. The chain's CDR3 is CASSQTGVYYGYTF. The CDR3 DNA is TGTGCCAGCAGCCAAACAGGGGTTTACTATGGCTACACCTTC. The V call is TRBV6-1, the J call TRBJ1-2; 7 bases fit TRBD1. J lost 3 bases, V lost 6 bases, and 7 bases had no gene match. The CDR3 covers 14 residues. Per germline, CDR1 MNHNS and CDR2 SASEGT.

The rearrangement joins TRBV10-3 to TRBJ1-1; D might be TRBD1 (5 bases). The CDR3 has 14 residues. Trimming took 6 bases from V and 0 from J, leaving 11 bases between them. Germline V gene lookup returns CDR1 ENHRY and CDR2 SYGVKD. The CDR3 DNA follows: TGTGCCATCAGACCGACAGACTTGAACACTGAAGCTTTCTTT. It codes for CAIRPTDLNTEAFF.

This chain connects TRBV5-1 to TRBJ1-1, with D unresolved. The germline V gene has CDR1 SGHRS and CDR2 YFSETQ. The CDR3 loop spans 13 amino acids. Trimming cost V 1 base and J 2 bases, with 6 bases left between them. CDR3: CASSLSPNTEAFF. Here the CDR3 DNA reads TGCGCCAGCAGCTTGTCTCCAAACACTGAAGCTTTCTTT.

The chain combines TRBV19 with TRBJ1-3; TRBD1 agrees at 7 bases. Germline values: CDR1 LNHDA, CDR2 SQIVND (reference sequence). The CDR3 spans 15 residues. The V and J ends lost 6 bases and 0 bases, in that order; junction bases with no gene match: 5. The CDR3: CASSLQGISGNTIYF. The CDR3 DNA is TGTGCCAGTAGCCTACAGGGGATCTCTGGAAACACCATATATTTT.

V gene TRBV14 combines with J gene TRBJ2-3; no definite D call. Germline V CDR1 and CDR2: SGHDN, FVKESK. This CDR3 comprises 14 residues. Deletions cut 1 base from V and 2 bases from J, with 7 bases between. The CDR3 DNA reads TGTGCCAGCAGCCAAGGTCAATTCACAGATACGCAGTATTTT. This encodes CASSQGQFTDTQYF.

The V and J genes are TRBV7-6 and TRBJ2-2, with 7 bases identical to TRBD1. The germline V gene has CDR1 SGHVS and CDR2 FNYEAQ. Trimming at V came to 5 bases and at J to 3 bases, leaving 9 bases not matched to a gene. CDR3 length equals 16 residues. The CDR3: CASSPRDSGYTGELFF. Here the CDR3 DNA reads TGTGCCAGCAGCCCCCGGGACAGTGGTTACACCGGGGAGCTGTTTTTT.

This sequence joins TRBV5-1 and TRBJ1-5; 8 bases fit TRBD1. Germline loops: CDR1 SGHRS, CDR2 YFSETQ. There are 15 residues in the CDR3. V gave up 4 bases and J gave up 0 bases; unmatched junction bases: 3. The CDR3 DNA follows: TGCGCCAGCAGCCAAGGACAGGGTAGCAATCAGCCCCAGCATTTT. Translated: CASSQGQGSNQPQHF.

The chain employs TRBV28 and TRBJ2-3; no clear D gene. The ends were cut back, 4 bases at V and 2 bases at J, with 25 bases in the middle. The CDR3 consists of 19 residues. The germline CDR1 and CDR2 sequences are MDHEN and SYDVKM. CDR3 sequence: CASSSRHPPSGTSTDTQYF. In nucleotides, the CDR3 is TGTGCCAGCAGTTCCCGGCACCCTCCGTCGGGTACCTCCACAGATACGCAGTATTTT.

V usage is TRBV5-5 and J usage is TRBJ1-4, with D possibly TRBD1 on 5 matching bases. Trimming took 4 bases from V and 8 from J, leaving 18 bases between them. The CDR3 loop spans 15 amino acids. In germline, CDR1 is SGHKS, CDR2 YYEKEE (reference sequence). For the CDR3, the DNA is TGTGCCAGCAGCCTACTAGGGGAAATCGGAGAAAAACTGTTTTTT. This gives the protein CASSLLGEIGEKLFF.

About this clone: The sample has other DNA sequences that encode this CDR3 too. V is TRBV11-2 and J is TRBJ2-7, with D possibly being TRBD1 (5 bases). The CDR3 has 14 residues. V was pared by 7 bases and J by 0 bases, with 13 bases between. From germline, CDR1 is SGHAT and CDR2 FQNNGV. The CDR3 loop reads CASTTGRFSYEQYF. CDR3 nucleotide sequence: TGTGCCAGCACCACAGGACGGTTCTCCTACGAGCAGTACTTC. Combining the CDR3 with reference TRBV11-2 and TRBJ2-7 gives the whole variable domain EAGVAQSPRYKIIEKRQSVAFWCNPISGHATLYWYQQILGQGPKLLIQFQNNGVVDDSQLPKDRFSAERLKGVDSTLKIQPAKLEDSAVYLCASTTGRFSYEQYFGPGTRLTVT.

CDR3 in amino acids: CASSFTTGGVSSYEQYF. The CDR3 DNA reads TGTGCCAGCAGCTTTACCACTGGGGGCGTTAGCTCCTACGAGCAGTACTTC. The chain links TRBV11-1 to TRBJ2-7, with a weak D call TRBD1 (6 bases). V lost 3 bases and J 0 bases, leaving 18 bases between the germline ends. CDR3 size: 17 residues. Germline loops: CDR1 SGHAT, CDR2 FQDESV (reference sequence).

On this clone: The sample contains more than one DNA sequence encoding this CDR3. The chain carries TRBV30 and TRBJ1-5; D call uncertain. This CDR3 contains 13 residues. V lost 0 bases to trimming and J lost 7 bases, with 10 bases between them. CDR1 and CDR2 (germline): GTSNPN, SVGIG (reference sequence). The CDR3 is CAWSVKGNQPQHF. CDR3 DNA: TGTGCCTGGAGTGTGAAGGGAAACCAGCCCCAGCATTTT.

This clone came up a few times. The V and J genes are TRBV30 and TRBJ1-3; D is undetermined. Germline lookup yields CDR1 GTSNPN and CDR2 SVGIG (reference sequence). V lost 4 bases to trimming and J lost 2 bases, with 12 bases between them. This CDR3 contains 14 residues. CDR3: CAWKIGEAGNTIYF. CDR3 nucleotide sequence: TGTGCCTGGAAGATCGGGGAGGCTGGAAACACCATATATTTT.

A single count supports this clone. This chain uses TRBV30 with TRBJ2-5; a possible D gene is TRBD1 (6 bases). Germline CDR1 and CDR2: GTSNPN and SVGIG (reference sequence). Trimming took off 3 bases at V and 6 bases at J, with 11 bases between the two ends. The CDR3 totals 12 residues. CDR3 bases: TGTGCCTGGAGGCAGGGGAAACAGACCCAGTACTTC. Amino acid sequence: CAWRQGKQTQYF.

The chain has TRBV9 and TRBJ2-2; TRBD2 matches at 10 bases. From germline, CDR1 is SGDLS and CDR2 YYNGEE. Trimming cost V 3 bases and J 0 bases; bases outside gene matches: 2. The CDR3 runs to 16 residues. CDR3: CASSALAGANTGELFF. CDR3 coding DNA: TGTGCCAGCAGCGCCCTAGCGGGAGCGAACACCGGGGAGCTGTTTTTT.

The V and J genes are TRBV7-9 and TRBJ2-7; D remains unclear. Trimming pared 5 bases from V and 6 bases from J, leaving 14 bases between. Germline CDR1 SEHNR, CDR2 FQNEAQ (reference sequence). The CDR3 is 13 residues long. The CDR3 DNA sequence: TGTGCCAGCAGCCCAACTGACCGGAGCGAGCAGTACTTC. It yields the protein CASSPTDRSEQYF.

The rearrangement uses TRBV7-2 and TRBJ2-1, with 12 bases fitting TRBD2. Unmatched junction bases numbered 5, after V lost 3 bases and J lost 2 bases. The germline gives CDR1 SGHTA, CDR2 FQGNSA. The CDR3 is 17 amino acids. The CDR3 region is CASSFHSSGGAYNEQFF. DNA of the CDR3: TGTGCCAGCAGCTTTCACTCTAGCGGGGGGGCCTACAATGAGCAGTTCTTC.

The rearrangement uses TRBV30 and TRBJ1-2; weak D call: TRBD1 (6 bases). V was cut by 3 bases and J by 2 bases, with 16 bases left in between. The CDR3 spans 15 residues. Germline V lookup: CDR1 GTSNPN, CDR2 SVGIG (reference sequence). The CDR3 protein is CAWRTSRTVNYGYTF. The CDR3 region has the DNA TGTGCCTGGAGGACCTCACGGACAGTCAACTATGGCTACACCTTC.